The clone carrying this TCR beta chain was seen repeatedly, ten times or more. The junction departs from the called germline gene at one end, perhaps through a read error. TCRdb re-called the RT-PCR reads through MiXCR, storing one row per CDR3 protein. Of about 680,000 distinct CDR3 sequences listed, 14% were seen once; the top ten hold 3.6%. There are 13 residues in the CDR3. Germline CDR1 and CDR2: MNHEY and SVGEGT. Sequencing input: memory CD4+ T cells from blood. The chain carries TRBV6-2 or TRBV6-3 and TRBJ2-3; 7 nucleotides match TRBD1. This TCR derives from a female donor in good health, serving as a healthy control. The CDR3 is CGSSWQGADTQYF. CDR3 in DNA: TGTGGCAGCAGTTGGCAGGGGGCAGATACGCAGTATTTT.